This T cell receptor beta chain was identified in a study of vaccination effects on CD4 cells after COVID-19. Turning to the study itself: A median of 72 days separated the second dose and sampling.

Within the ViraFEST assay, antigen-specific CD4+ T cells underwent expansion with viral peptide pools prior to sequencing. Once cultured for approximately ten days, the cells underwent separation to obtain CD4+ T cells. The cohort was immunized with two doses of either the BNT162b2 or mRNA-1273 vaccine. Vaccinated participants had no history of SARS-CoV-2 infection and tested negative for nucleocapsid antibodies. In culture with 10 IU/ml IL-2 and roughly 10 ug/ml peptides, PBMC were grown at around 1.8 million per well. Fresh IL-2-containing medium replaced half the medium on days 3 and 7. Trimming removed 3 bases from V and 2 bases from J, with 7 bases in between. The CDR3 contains 13 residues. The protocol was immunoSEQ multiplex PCR, while the TCRdb copy is restricted to in-frame clones and leaves out a portion. The sample comprises tens of thousands of clones, 70% to 75% of which are singletons, and roughly 1.5% rests with the top ten.

Turning to this clone: The target antigen is unknown.

Sequenced here: CD4+ T cells from PBMCs cultured with HCoV-229E spike peptides, sampled after COVID-19 vaccination. The chain uses TRBV12-3 or TRBV12-4 and TRBJ1-1; D uncertain. This clonotype was obtained from a human donor who received a COVID-19 vaccine. The CDR3 DNA follows: TGTGCCAGCAGTTTGCAAGGAAACACTGAAGCTTTCTTT. Its protein product is CASSLQGNTEAFF.